Listed here are 18 T cell receptor beta chains from one sample, sequenced in a study of cytomegalovirus exposure and HLA in healthy donors. In the PCR, 60 Vbeta and 13 Jbeta primers were used. TCRdb's table, derived via immunoSEQ multiplex PCR, lists solely in-frame clones and lacks some. The table lists approximately 110,000 clones, 70% of them singletons. The sequencing input was PBMCs. These receptors were obtained from a man younger than 45 in good health and CMV-seropositive.

This chain links TRBV7-6 with TRBJ2-1, with D possibly being TRBD1 (5 bases). The CDR3 has 13 residues. Germline assignment: CDR1 SGHVS and CDR2 FNYEAQ. V was trimmed by 0 bases and J by 10 bases, leaving 10 bases between them. CDR3 in amino acids: CASSLAGAGEQFF. DNA for the CDR3: TGTGCCAGCAGCTTAGCTGGGGCTGGGGAGCAGTTCTTC.

J is TRBJ1-1 and V is TRBV4-3; TRBD1 might be the D (5 bases). Germline assignment: CDR1 LGHNA and CDR2 YSLEER. CDR3 length equals 14 residues. V lost 1 base to trimming and J lost 5 bases, with 11 bases between them. The CDR3 coding sequence is TGCGCCAGCAGCCAAGGAGGGGCGGGGACTGAAGCTTTCTTT. It translates to CASSQGGAGTEAFF.

CDR3 bases: TGTGCCAGCAGCCCAGATTCAGGGGCTCGTTACACTGAAGCTTTCTTT. Translated: CASSPDSGARYTEAFF. The V call is TRBV9, the J call TRBJ1-1; a weak D match, TRBD1 (6 bases). V was clipped by 4 bases and J by 3 bases, with 19 bases between them. CDR1 is SGDLS and CDR2 is YYNGEE in the germline V gene. The CDR3 has 16 amino acids.

This chain joins TRBV27 and TRBJ1-1; possible D gene TRBD1, 5 bases. Germline CDR1 and CDR2: MNHEY and SMNVEV (reference sequence). The V end was cut by 2 bases, the J end by 6 bases, with 13 bases between. The length of the CDR3 is 14 residues. CDR3 sequence: CASSLGPGPAEAFF. The CDR3 region has the DNA TGTGCCAGCAGTTTAGGGCCAGGGCCGGCTGAAGCTTTCTTT.

In its sample, this clone was seen a few times. The chain couples TRBV5-1 to TRBJ1-5; TRBD1 matches 7 bases. The CDR3 consists of 15 residues. The V segment lost 1 base and the J segment 0 bases; nucleotides outside the gene matches: 1. Germline V gene sequence: CDR1 SGHRS, CDR2 YFSETQ. CDR3: CASSLTGVSNQPQHF. In nucleotides, the CDR3 is TGCGCCAGCAGCTTGACAGGGGTTAGCAATCAGCCCCAGCATTTT.

The chain recombines TRBV9 with TRBJ2-1; TRBD2 matches 15 bases. The CDR3 is 21 residues long. Germline-derived CDR1 and CDR2 are SGDLS and YYNGEE. The trim removed 6 bases at V and 0 bases at J, leaving 16 bases unmatched. The CDR3 bases are TGTGCCAGCACCCTCTCGGCCGGGACTAGCGGGAGGAGGGGCTCCTACAATGAGCAGTTCTTC. It is translated as CASTLSAGTSGRRGSYNEQFF. Full variable domain (missing parts from reference TRBV9 and TRBJ2-1): DSGVTQTPKHLITATGQRVTLRCSPRSGDLSVYWYQQSLDQGLQFLIQYYNGEERAKGNILERFSAQQFPDLHSELNLSSLELGDSALYFCASTLSAGTSGRRGSYNEQFFGPGTRLTVL.

The chain has TRBV30 and TRBJ1-2; 11 positions match TRBD1. CDR1 is GTSNPN, CDR2 SVGIG, per germline (reference sequence). V lost 2 bases, J lost 3 bases, and 2 bases stayed unmatched. The CDR3 sequence is 14 residues long. CDR3 coding DNA: TGTGCCTGGAGTTCGGGACAGGGGGACTATGGCTACACCTTC. Translating gives CAWSSGQGDYGYTF.

V is TRBV11-2 and J is TRBJ1-1; no definite D call. This CDR3 has 14 residues. The germline V and J ends were trimmed by 1 base and 6 bases, with 12 bases remaining between them. The germline V gene encodes CDR1 SGHAT and CDR2 FQNNGV. Written as DNA, the CDR3 is TGTGCCAGCAGCTTAGTACGCAGGCGCCCTGAAGCTTTCTTT. Translation: CASSLVRRRPEAFF.

The chain employs TRBV11-2 and TRBJ1-1; D is unresolved. CDR3 length: 14 amino acids. Between the trimmed V and J ends, which lost 6 bases and 8 bases, there was a span of 19 bases. Germline V gives CDR1 SGHAT, CDR2 FQNNGV. CDR3 protein: CASRLGFGGMEAFF. Written as DNA, the CDR3 is TGTGCCAGCAGACTAGGTTTTGGTGGGATGGAAGCTTTCTTT. The whole variable domain, remainder taken from reference TRBV11-2 and TRBJ1-1, is EAGVAQSPRYKIIEKRQSVAFWCNPISGHATLYWYQQILGQGPKLLIQFQNNGVVDDSQLPKDRFSAERLKGVDSTLKIQPAKLEDSAVYLCASRLGFGGMEAFFGQGTRLTVV.

This clone was counted between two and nine times. An end of the junction differs from the germline gene, which may be a read error. The gene calls are TRBV7-7 and TRBJ2-1, with 15 bases fitting TRBD2. CDR3 length: 20 amino acids. Germline V CDR1 and CDR2: SSHAT, FNYEAQ (reference sequence). The CDR3 DNA follows: TGTGCTAGCAGCTCAGCCTCTGGACTAGCGGGAGGGCCTCTTCGCAATGAGCAGTTCTTC. It translates to CASSSASGLAGGPLRNEQFF.

The chain has TRBV19 and TRBJ1-2, with 7 bases aligning to TRBD1. V shed 1 base, J shed 6 bases, and the junction held 2 bases outside the gene matches. Germline values: CDR1 LNHDA, CDR2 SQIVND (reference sequence). The CDR3 contains 13 residues. CDR3 region: CASSIGTGDGYTF. CDR3 bases: TGTGCCAGTAGTATAGGTACAGGGGATGGCTACACCTTC.

As DNA, the CDR3 is TGTGCCAGCAGCCCCCACCCAGGGGGGAATGAAAAACTGTTTTTT. The encoded protein is CASSPHPGGNEKLFF. This chain joins TRBV11-2 and TRBJ1-4, with 7 bases lining up with TRBD1. V dropped 5 bases and J dropped 5; count of bases not matched to a gene: 8. Looked up from germline, CDR1 is SGHAT and CDR2 is FQNNGV. The CDR3 runs 15 residues.

Of note for this clone: The junction does not match germline at one end; this may be a read error. The rearrangement uses TRBV5-8 and TRBJ1-2; the D gene is possibly TRBD1 (5 bases). Germline CDR1 is SGHTS and CDR2 is YDEGEE. The CDR3 covers 11 residues. CDR3 region: CASSFGTPRLF. For the CDR3, the DNA is TGTGCCAGCAGCTTTGGGACTCCTCGCCTCTTC. The variable domain in full, with the rest retrieved from reference TRBV5-8 and TRBJ1-2, is EAGVTQSPTHLIKTRGQQATLRCSPISGHTSVYWYQQALGLGLQFLLWYDEGEERNRGNFPPRFSGRQFPNYSSELNVNALELEDSALYLCASSFGTPRLFGSGTRLTVV.

The rearrangement links TRBV2 to TRBJ1-6; TRBD1 matches at 9 bases. The V gene end was trimmed by 8 bases and the J gene end by 7 bases; junction bases not matched to a gene: 9. The length of the CDR3 is 15 residues. Germline loops: CDR1 SNHLY, CDR2 FYNNEI. The CDR3 loop reads CASLKGDRENSPLHF. Written as DNA, the CDR3 is TGTGCCAGCCTAAAGGGGGACAGGGAAAATTCACCCCTCCACTTT.

This clone has a handful of counts. This chain joins TRBV21-1 and TRBJ1-1; the DNA was not used to check the table's D call, TRBD1. TRBV21-1 is marked as a pseudogene. The CDR3 sequence is 14 residues long. CDR3: CASTQTGVNTEAFF. CDR3 DNA: TGTGCCAGCACCCAGACAGGGGTGAACACTGAAGCTTTCTTT.

This clone was found a few times. The chain links TRBV7-9 to TRBJ2-3; 14 bases map to TRBD2. The CDR3 runs 17 residues. Trimming took 4 bases from V and 2 from J; bases not matched to a gene: 5. CDR1 is SEHNR, CDR2 FQNEAQ, per germline (reference sequence). CDR3 region: CASSSRTSGGPTDTQYF. CDR3 nucleotide sequence: TGTGCCAGCAGCTCCCGGACTAGCGGGGGGCCCACAGATACGCAGTATTTT.

This clone occurred a few times. This chain joins TRBV9 and TRBJ1-2; D may be TRBD1 (5 bases). The CDR3 contains 15 residues. The germline V gene has CDR1 SGDLS and CDR2 YYNGEE. V was pared by 4 bases and J by 6 bases, with 19 bases between. CDR3 sequence (DNA): TGTGCCAGCAGCCCTGATATAGGGGCAAGGGATGGCTACACCTTC. Its translation is CASSPDIGARDGYTF.

This chain uses TRBV10-2 with TRBJ2-7; D uncertain. V shed 0 bases and J shed 2 bases, with 11 bases lying between them. CDR3 size: 15 residues. Germline CDR1 and CDR2: WSHSY and SAAADI. The CDR3 sequence is CASSESRVFPYEQYV. In DNA, the CDR3 is TGCGCCAGCAGTGAGTCCCGGGTATTCCCCTACGAGCAGTACGTC.